The next 28 T cell receptor beta chains were all read from a single sample in a study of blood T cells in healthy people across ages. Combining a sample-barcoded 5' primer with a J-beta primer mix, a second PCR ran for about 6 to 12 cycles. Each CDR3 protein is one row after TCRdb ran MiXCR on the 5' RACE reads. The top ten hold approximately 2% of the sample, which has roughly 2 million distinct CDR3 sequences, around 48% seen once. The material sequenced was blood. The receptors were sampled from a woman aged 40 to 50 in good health.

The J gene is TRBJ2-3, the V gene TRBV28, with 10 bases aligning to TRBD2. V lost 6 bases and J lost 4; bases outside the gene matches: 4. The germline CDR1 and CDR2 sequences are MDHEN and SYDVKM. The CDR3 sequence is 14 residues long. CDR3 amino acids: CASRAGGPADTQYF. The CDR3 region has the DNA TGTGCCAGCAGAGCGGGGGGGCCCGCAGATACGCAGTATTTT.

The CDR3 nucleotides are TGTGCCAGCAGTTTTTGGAGGGGGGCAAGCACAGATACGCAGTATTTT. This gives the protein CASSFWRGASTDTQYF. This rearrangement joins TRBV27 to TRBJ2-3; either TRBD1 or TRBD2 may supply D (6 bases each). V lost 3 bases and J 0 bases, leaving 13 bases between the germline ends. The CDR3 has 16 amino acids. Germline values: CDR1 MNHEY, CDR2 SMNVEV (reference sequence).

This clonotype was recorded a few times. J is TRBJ2-5 and V is TRBV29-1, with 7 bases aligning to TRBD1. CDR3 length: 12 residues. Per germline, CDR1 SQVTM and CDR2 ANQGSEA. After removal of 7 bases from V and 5 bases from J, the junction contained 7 bases not matched to a gene. The chain's CDR3 is CSDSQGLETQYF. The CDR3 DNA follows: TGCAGCGACTCACAGGGGTTGGAGACCCAGTACTTC.

V is TRBV4-3 and J is TRBJ2-1; no firm D call. Between the trimmed V and J ends, which lost 4 bases and 5 bases, there was a span of 9 bases. CDR3 size: 13 residues. CDR1 is LGHNA, CDR2 YSLEER, per germline. CDR3 region: CASSPGMDNEQFF. CDR3 sequence (DNA): TGCGCCAGCAGCCCTGGGATGGACAATGAGCAGTTCTTC.

The genes are TRBV2 and TRBJ1-5, with 9 positions matching TRBD1. V lost 9 bases to trimming and J lost 5 bases; unmatched junction nucleotides: 2. CDR3 length: 12 amino acids. CDR1 and CDR2 from the germline V gene are SNHLY and FYNNEI. The CDR3 spells CASTGGDQPQHF. The DNA for the CDR3 is TGTGCCAGTACAGGGGGCGATCAGCCCCAGCATTTT.

This clonotype has more than one count but fewer than ten. The chain employs TRBV5-1 and TRBJ1-1; D uncertain. Looked up from germline, CDR1 is SGHRS and CDR2 is YFSETQ. V lost 4 bases and J lost 1, with 11 bases in between. The CDR3 spans 14 residues. In DNA, the CDR3 is TGCGCCAGCAGCCGCGTAGGAGAGAACACTGAAGCTTTCTTT. Encoded protein: CASSRVGENTEAFF. Complete variable domain (other parts from reference TRBV5-1 and TRBJ1-1): KAGVTQTPRYLIKTRGQQVTLSCSPISGHRSVSWYQQTPGQGLQFLFEYFSETQRNKGNFPGRFSGRQFSNSRSEMNVSTLELGDSALYLCASSRVGENTEAFFGQGTRLTVV.

The V and J genes are TRBV7-9 and TRBJ2-5, with 12 bases identical to TRBD2. The CDR3 sequence is 16 residues long. V shed 5 bases and J 2 bases; nucleotides not matched to a gene: 6. Germline values: CDR1 SEHNR, CDR2 FQNEAQ (reference sequence). CDR3 region: CASSVRLAGEQETQYF. In nucleotides, the CDR3 is TGTGCCAGCAGCGTCCGACTAGCGGGGGAACAAGAGACCCAGTACTTC.

The rearrangement links TRBV11-1 to TRBJ1-6; unclear D gene. Germline V gene sequence: CDR1 SGHAT, CDR2 FQDESV (reference sequence). The V gene lost 5 bases and the J gene lost 3 bases, with 14 bases spanning the gap. The CDR3 runs 16 residues. In DNA, the CDR3 is TGTGCCAGCAGCCAGGAGCCCGGGAACTATAATTCACCCCTCCACTTT. Its translation: CASSQEPGNYNSPLHF.

This chain uses TRBV12-3 or TRBV12-4 with TRBJ1-1; 10 nucleotides match TRBD1. The CDR3 is 14 amino acids. V lost 7 bases, J lost 8 bases, and 10 bases stayed unmatched. The CDR3 loop is CASNPTGGAGEAFF. In nucleotides, the CDR3 is TGTGCCAGCAATCCGACAGGGGGCGCGGGGGAAGCTTTCTTT.

V gene TRBV6-1 combines with J gene TRBJ1-5, with TRBD1 as a possible D gene (6 bases). Germline V gene data show CDR1 as MNHNS and CDR2 as SASEGT. Trimming cost V 2 bases and J 4 bases, with 12 bases left between them. This CDR3 contains 15 residues. CDR3 residues: CASSEQGTNNQPQHF. In DNA, the CDR3 is TGTGCCAGCAGTGAACAGGGGACTAATAATCAGCCCCAGCATTTT.

The chain couples TRBV24-1 to TRBJ2-3; D perhaps matches TRBD1 (6 bases). The germline gives CDR1 KGHDR, CDR2 SFDVKD. The CDR3 length is 16 residues. Trimming took off 4 bases at V and 1 base at J, with 14 bases between the two ends. The CDR3 DNA reads as TGTGCCACCAGTGACTTCGGACAGTACGGCACAGATACGCAGTATTTT. Protein: CATSDFGQYGTDTQYF.

This clonotype was observed a handful of times. The rearrangement uses TRBV21-1 and TRBJ1-1; the table's D gene call, TRBD1, was not cross checked with the DNA. TRBV21-1 is described as a pseudogene. The CDR3 spans 14 residues. The CDR3 DNA sequence: TGTGCCGCCCAATTCCGGGACAGGAACACTGAAGCTTTCTTT. This sequence encodes CAAQFRDRNTEAFF.

V gene TRBV5-6 combines with J gene TRBJ2-5; D unclear. The CDR3 sequence is 15 residues long. CDR1 and CDR2 from the germline V gene are SGHDT and YYEEEE. Trimming took 1 base from V and 2 from J, leaving 12 bases between them. The CDR3 reads CASSLWWAEQETQYF. The CDR3 DNA follows: TGTGCCAGCAGCTTGTGGTGGGCAGAGCAAGAGACCCAGTACTTC.

The chain uses TRBV27 and TRBJ2-3; D is undetermined. The CDR3 runs 13 residues. Germline V CDR1 and CDR2: MNHEY, SMNVEV (reference sequence). The V end was cut by 5 bases, the J end by 1 base, with 7 bases between. This CDR3 reads CASSVTRTDTQYF. CDR3 nucleotide sequence: TGTGCCAGCAGTGTGACTCGCACAGATACGCAGTATTTT.

This clonotype was recorded a few times. V and J are TRBV6-5 and TRBJ2-1; D is possibly TRBD1 (6 bases). Germline CDR1 MNHEY, CDR2 SVGAGI. The CDR3 is 15 residues long. Trimming took off 4 bases at V and 6 bases at J, with 16 bases between the two ends. CDR3 residues: CASSSDRRGSNEQFF. Here the CDR3 DNA reads TGTGCCAGCAGTTCCGACAGGAGAGGGAGCAATGAGCAGTTCTTC.

This rearrangement joins TRBV7-9 to TRBJ1-4, with TRBD1 as a possible D gene (5 bases). The CDR3 is 14 amino acids. Trimming left V 5 bases short and J 8 bases short, with 15 bases between. Germline V gives CDR1 SEHNR, CDR2 FQNEAQ (reference sequence). CDR3 residues: CASSRSGGGEKLFF. The CDR3 DNA is TGTGCCAGCAGCCGCAGCGGGGGTGGCGAAAAACTGTTTTTT.

This clonotype has just a few counts. This chain uses TRBV20-1 with TRBJ2-7; perhaps TRBD1 as D (6 bases). The CDR3 is 13 amino acids. V was shortened by 6 bases and J by 1 base, with 13 bases between the two germline ends. CDR1 DFQATT and CDR2 SNEGSKA come from the germline V gene (reference sequence). CDR3 protein: CSAPVQGSYEQYF. In DNA form, the CDR3 reads TGCAGTGCGCCCGTACAGGGTTCCTACGAGCAGTACTTC.

The V and J genes are TRBV3-1 and TRBJ2-5, with a possible D match to TRBD2 (6 bases). This CDR3 spans 15 amino acids. Germline CDR1 LGHDT, CDR2 YNNKEL (reference sequence). V was clipped by 0 bases and J by 11 bases, with 19 bases between them. This chain's CDR3 is CASSQDASRGNEQYF. CDR3 DNA: TGTGCCAGCAGCCAAGATGCCTCCCGGGGGAATGAGCAGTACTTC.

The rearrangement uses TRBV6-5 and TRBJ2-5; 9 bases line up with TRBD1. The J call may be faulty, since TRBJ2-7 better matches the DNA end. CDR3 length equals 14 residues. In germline, CDR1 is MNHEY, CDR2 SVGAGI. This chain's CDR3 is CASKGTGSSYEQYF. The CDR3 DNA reads TGTGCCAGCAAAGGGACAGGGAGCTCCTACGAGCAGTACTTC.

The chain joins TRBV7-2 to TRBJ2-7, with D perhaps matching TRBD1 or TRBD2 (6 bases each). This CDR3 comprises 14 residues. The V and J ends lost 10 bases and 3 bases respectively, with 19 bases between them. Germline lookup yields CDR1 SGHTA and CDR2 FQGNSA. The CDR3 bases are TGTGCCACTTCAAAGGGGGGCCCGGACTACGAGCAGTACTTC. The encoded protein is CATSKGGPDYEQYF.

Comments on this clonotype: A read error may explain this, as a much larger clone is one base away. V and J are TRBV7-2 and TRBJ2-5; 8 positions agree with TRBD1. CDR3 length: 15 amino acids. CDR1 and CDR2 from the germline V gene are SGHTA and FQGNSA. Trimming cost V 6 bases and J 4 bases; bases outside gene matches: 10. CDR3 nucleotide sequence: TGTGCCAGCAGACCAACAGGGGGGCCATCAGAGACCCAGTACTTC. It yields the protein CASRPTGGPSETQYF.

The chain uses TRBV7-6 and TRBJ1-5, with unresolved D. CDR1 and CDR2 (germline): SGHVS, FNYEAQ. The CDR3 contains 14 residues. Trimming cost V 5 bases and J 3 bases, with 11 bases left between them. The CDR3 DNA is TGTGCCAGCAGCAAGTCGGGTTCCAATCAGCCCCAGCATTTT. Translating it yields CASSKSGSNQPQHF.

This chain connects TRBV28 to TRBJ1-2; perhaps TRBD1 as D (6 bases). With 7 bases removed from V and 5 bases from J, the gap between germline ends came to 23 bases. Germline V gene lookup returns CDR1 MDHEN and CDR2 SYDVKM. The CDR3 consists of 16 residues. The CDR3 region is CASIRAPSAGAYGYTF. CDR3 nucleotides: TGTGCCAGCATCCGGGCCCCTTCGGCAGGGGCTTATGGCTACACCTTC.

J is TRBJ2-4 and V is TRBV28, with unresolved D. Looked up from germline, CDR1 is MDHEN and CDR2 is SYDVKM. This CDR3 has 14 amino acids. V was shortened by 6 bases and J by 2 bases, with 11 bases between the two germline ends. CDR3 DNA: TGTGCCAGCAGACCTGGTTGGACCAAAAACATTCAGTACTTC. Encoded protein: CASRPGWTKNIQYF. Full variable domain (outside the CDR3, taken from reference TRBV28 and TRBJ2-4): DVKVTQSSRYLVKRTGEKVFLECVQDMDHENMFWYRQDPGLGLRLIYFSYDVKMKEKGDIPEGYSVSREKKERFSLILESASTNQTSMYLCASRPGWTKNIQYFGAGTRLSVL.

The chain recombines TRBV20-1 with TRBJ2-1, with 12 bases aligning to TRBD1. The CDR3 is 18 amino acids. Germline-derived CDR1 and CDR2 are DFQATT and SNEGSKA (reference sequence). The trim removed 0 bases at V and 8 bases at J, leaving 14 bases unmatched. In nucleotides, the CDR3 is TGCAGTGCTAGAGATTTCAAAGGGACAGGGGGCTTTATCTATGAGCAGTTCTTC. Its protein product is CSARDFKGTGGFIYEQFF.

This clonotype was counted between two and nine times. The chain uses TRBV24-1 and TRBJ2-4; D possibly corresponds to TRBD1 (6 bases). The CDR3 covers 13 residues. From germline, CDR1 is KGHDR and CDR2 SFDVKD. V was clipped by 7 bases and J by 13 bases, with 19 bases between them. This chain's CDR3 is CATRDSPYNEQYF. In DNA form, the CDR3 reads TGTGCCACCAGGGACAGTCCCTACAATGAGCAGTACTTC.

This clonotype was observed once. The chain links TRBV20-1 to TRBJ2-1; D is ambiguous. The J call is uncertain, as TRBJ2-7 better fits the DNA end. The CDR3 is made up of 12 amino acids. Germline-derived CDR1 and CDR2 are DFQATT and SNEGSKA (reference sequence). This CDR3 is CSERRFYNEQYF. The CDR3 DNA sequence: TGCAGTGAGAGGCGGTTCTACAATGAGCAGTACTTC.

This clonotype showed up just a few times. The rearrangement links TRBV28 to TRBJ2-3; D remains ambiguous. CDR1 and CDR2 (germline): MDHEN, SYDVKM. Trimming cost V 7 bases and J 2 bases, with 10 bases left between them. This CDR3 contains 13 residues. The CDR3 sequence is CASIQPYTDTQYF. The CDR3 bases are TGTGCCAGCATCCAACCTTACACAGATACGCAGTATTTT.